This T cell receptor beta chain came from a study of graft-versus-host responses after intestinal transplantation. The CDR3 contains 14 residues. Germline CDR1 is SGHRS and CDR2 is YFSETQ. V shed 4 bases and J shed 8 bases, with 17 bases lying between them. The table came from immunoSEQ multiplex PCR; TCRdb's copy has only in-frame clones and leaves some out. The sample has approximately 38,000 clones, over 80% seen once. The source of this sequence is a human patient who received an intestinal transplant, so some T cells may come from the graft donor. This chain joins TRBV5-1 and TRBJ2-3; D tentatively reads TRBD1 or TRBD2 (5 bases each). The source was PBMCs, collected roughly 34 months after transplant. The CDR3 loop reads CASSPRDPHSTQYF. The CDR3, as DNA: TGCGCCAGCAGCCCCCGGGACCCACACTCTACGCAGTATTTT.